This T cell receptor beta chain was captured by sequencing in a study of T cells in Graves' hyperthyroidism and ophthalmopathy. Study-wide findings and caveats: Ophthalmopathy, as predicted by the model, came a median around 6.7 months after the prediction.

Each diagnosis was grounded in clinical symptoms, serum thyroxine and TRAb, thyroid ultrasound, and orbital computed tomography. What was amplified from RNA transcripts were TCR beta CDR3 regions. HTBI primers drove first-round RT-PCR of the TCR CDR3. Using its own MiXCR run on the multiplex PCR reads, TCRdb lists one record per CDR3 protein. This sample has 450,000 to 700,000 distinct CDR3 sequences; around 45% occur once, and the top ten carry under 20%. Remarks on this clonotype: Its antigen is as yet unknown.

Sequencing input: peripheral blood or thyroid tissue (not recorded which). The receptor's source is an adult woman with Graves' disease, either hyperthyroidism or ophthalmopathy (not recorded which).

CDR3 DNA sequence: TGTGCCAGCAGGGGGGTGGGGGCAGCCCAGTACTTC. Translated, it gives CASRGVGAAQYF. V is TRBV7-2 and J is TRBJ2-5; TRBD1 is a possible D gene (6 bases). The germline V and J ends were trimmed by 6 bases and 9 bases, with 14 bases remaining between them. CDR1 and CDR2 from the germline V gene are SGHTA and FQGNSA. The CDR3 contains 12 residues.